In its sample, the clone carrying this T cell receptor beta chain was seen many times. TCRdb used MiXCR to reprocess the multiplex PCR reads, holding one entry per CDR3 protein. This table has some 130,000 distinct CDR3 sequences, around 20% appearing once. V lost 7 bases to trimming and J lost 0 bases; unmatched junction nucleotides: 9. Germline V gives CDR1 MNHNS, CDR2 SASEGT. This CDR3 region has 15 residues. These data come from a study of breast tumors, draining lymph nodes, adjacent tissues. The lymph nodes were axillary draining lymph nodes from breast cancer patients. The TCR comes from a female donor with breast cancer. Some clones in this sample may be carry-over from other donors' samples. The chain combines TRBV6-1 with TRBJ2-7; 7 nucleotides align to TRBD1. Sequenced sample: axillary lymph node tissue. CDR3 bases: TGTGCCAGCATCTTTTCTCGACAGGGCTCCTACGAGCAGTACTTC. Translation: CASIFSRQGSYEQYF.